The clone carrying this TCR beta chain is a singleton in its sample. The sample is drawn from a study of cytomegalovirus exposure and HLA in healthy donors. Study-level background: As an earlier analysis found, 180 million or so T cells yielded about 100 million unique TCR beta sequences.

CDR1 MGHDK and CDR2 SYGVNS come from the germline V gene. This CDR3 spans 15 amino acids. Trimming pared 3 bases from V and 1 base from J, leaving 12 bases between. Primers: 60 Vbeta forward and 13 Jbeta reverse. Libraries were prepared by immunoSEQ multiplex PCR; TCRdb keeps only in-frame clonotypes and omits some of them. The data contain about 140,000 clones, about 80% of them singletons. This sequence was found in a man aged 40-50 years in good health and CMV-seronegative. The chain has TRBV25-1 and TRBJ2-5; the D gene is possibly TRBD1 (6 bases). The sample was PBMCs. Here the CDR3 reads CASSDHRVPQETQYF. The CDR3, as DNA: TGTGCCAGCAGTGATCACAGGGTGCCCCAAGAGACCCAGTACTTC.